These 10 T cell receptor beta chains came from one sample sequenced in a study of blood T cells in healthy people across ages. It was with a sample-barcoded 5' primer and a J-beta primer mix that a second PCR of about 7 to 12 cycles was run. TCRdb independently ran MiXCR on the 5' RACE reads; one entry per CDR3 protein. This table has roughly 800,000 distinct CDR3 sequences, about 62% appearing once. The specimen sequenced was blood. These receptors were collected from a young man in good health.

This clonotype was observed a handful of times. This rearrangement joins TRBV7-2 to TRBJ2-1; D possibly corresponds to TRBD2 (6 bases). Germline loops: CDR1 SGHTA, CDR2 FQGNSA. With 5 bases removed from V and 7 bases from J, the gap between germline ends came to 9 bases. This CDR3 spans 12 amino acids. The CDR3 sequence is CASSAGLNEQFF. Written as DNA, the CDR3 is TGTGCCAGCAGCGCAGGACTAAATGAGCAGTTCTTC.

The V call is TRBV6-1, the J call TRBJ2-6; possibly TRBD2 for D (5 bases). The CDR3 spans 11 residues. Trimming cost V 10 bases and J 5 bases, with 6 bases left between them. The V gene's germline CDR1 is MNHNS and CDR2 SASEGT. CDR3 DNA sequence: TGTGCCACGGGGTGGGCCAACGTCCTGACTTTC. Translation gives CATGWANVLTF.

V gene TRBV20-1 combines with J gene TRBJ2-7; D is ambiguous. V lost 2 bases to trimming and J lost 7 bases, with 9 bases between them. The CDR3 sequence is 11 residues long. From germline, CDR1 is DFQATT and CDR2 SNEGSKA (reference sequence). DNA for the CDR3: TGCAGTGCTAGACTAGAGAATGAGCAGTACTTC. Encoded protein: CSARLENEQYF.

The chain combines TRBV10-3 with TRBJ1-1; D is uncertain. CDR1 and CDR2 (germline): ENHRY, SYGVKD. The CDR3 contains 16 residues. The V gene lost 0 bases and the J gene lost 1 base, with 12 bases spanning the gap. CDR3 loop: CAISESSYPANTEAFF. In DNA form, the CDR3 reads TGTGCCATCAGTGAGTCGAGTTACCCAGCGAACACTGAAGCTTTCTTT.

Points on this clonotype: At one of its ends the junction is not consistent with the germline gene, which may arise from a read error. The chain has TRBV9 and TRBJ1-2; no reliable D call. This CDR3 has 15 amino acids. The V gene's germline CDR1 is SGDLS and CDR2 YYNGEE. The CDR3 loop reads CASSGQTRGFDGYTF. For the CDR3, the DNA is TGTGCCAGCAGCGGCCAGACCCGGGGTTTCGATGGTTACACCTTC.

V is TRBV4-2 and J is TRBJ2-1; D possibly corresponds to TRBD2 (5 bases). V lost 2 bases and J 7 bases, leaving 15 bases between the germline ends. The CDR3 spans 15 residues. The germline V gene encodes CDR1 LGHNA and CDR2 YNFKEQ. The CDR3 bases are TGTGCCAGCAGCCAAAGTGGCGGGTTCTATAATGAGCAGTTCTTC. Protein sequence: CASSQSGGFYNEQFF.

The J gene is TRBJ2-7, the V gene TRBV6-6; 7 positions match TRBD1. The closer fit of TRBJ2-1 to the DNA end suggests the J call may be wrong. Germline values: CDR1 MNHNY, CDR2 SVGAGI (reference sequence). This CDR3 spans 14 amino acids. The CDR3 sequence is CASSYYYRGNEQFF. The CDR3 nucleotides are TGTGCCAGCAGTTACTACTACAGGGGTAATGAGCAGTTCTTC.

In DNA form, the CDR3 reads TGCGCCAGCAGCCAATCGGATCCATTAACCGGCTACACCTTC. The encoded protein is CASSQSDPLTGYTF. The chain couples TRBV4-1 to TRBJ1-2; D gene uncertain. Trimming pared 2 bases from V and 8 bases from J, leaving 15 bases between. The germline V gene has CDR1 MGHRA and CDR2 YSYEKL. The CDR3 runs 14 residues.

About this clonotype: At one boundary the junction diverges from the germline segment, which might be a read error. This chain uses TRBV7-2 with TRBJ1-2, with D perhaps matching TRBD1 (6 bases). CDR3 size: 17 residues. In germline, CDR1 is SGHTA, CDR2 FQGNSA. The CDR3 loop reads CAGSHPRGQTLNYGYTF. The CDR3 nucleotides are TGTGCCGGCAGCCACCCCCGGGGGCAGACCCTTAACTATGGCTACACCTTC.

The chain carries TRBV7-2 and TRBJ2-1, with D maybe TRBD2 (6 bases). This CDR3 is built from 13 residues. Germline lookup yields CDR1 SGHTA and CDR2 FQGNSA. V lost 5 bases, J lost 13 bases, and 18 bases lay in between. The CDR3 region has the DNA TGTGCCAGCAGCCGCTGGGAGGAGGAGACCCAGTTCTTC. This gives the protein CASSRWEEETQFF.